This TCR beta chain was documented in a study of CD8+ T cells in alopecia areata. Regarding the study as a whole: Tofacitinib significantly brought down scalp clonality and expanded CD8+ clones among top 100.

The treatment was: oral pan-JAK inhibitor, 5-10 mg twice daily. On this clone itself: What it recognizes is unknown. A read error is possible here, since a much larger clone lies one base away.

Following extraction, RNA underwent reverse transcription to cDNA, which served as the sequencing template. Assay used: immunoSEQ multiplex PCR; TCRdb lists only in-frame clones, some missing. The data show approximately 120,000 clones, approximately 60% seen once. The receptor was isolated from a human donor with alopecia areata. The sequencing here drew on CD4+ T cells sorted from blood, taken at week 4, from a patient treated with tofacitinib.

The CDR3 reads CASSPGTGRDEQYF. Here the CDR3 DNA reads TGTGCCAGCAGCCCCGGGACAGGGAGAGACGAGCAGTACTTC. This rearrangement joins TRBV5-4 to TRBJ2-7; TRBD1 matches at 9 bases. CDR1 and CDR2 from the germline V gene are SGHNT and YYREEE (reference sequence). The V segment lost 4 bases and the J segment 5 bases; nucleotides outside the gene matches: 7. The CDR3 is 14 residues long.